This is a list of T cell receptor beta chains from one sample in a study of cytomegalovirus exposure and HLA in healthy donors. TCRdb's copy holds only in-frame clones and misses some; the assay was immunoSEQ multiplex PCR. The sample yields fewer than 250,000 clones, around 79% seen once. Specimen: PBMCs. Receptors originate from a girl under 10 years old in good health and CMV-seronegative. CDR3s include the opening cysteine and the closing phenylalanine or tryptophan. The order of the fields is V gene, clone size, CDR3 length, J gene, D gene, CDR3 protein, CDR3 DNA. D genes are given only for firm matches. Rows may omit the clone size; those that give it use once, few, many or a size class.

TRBV28	few	15	TRBJ1-4	-	CASSQLPGANEKLFF	TGTGCCAGCAGCCAACTCCCGGGTGCGAATGAAAAACTGTTTTTT
TRBV6-1	-	18	TRBJ1-2	-	CASSEAAGVGSANYGYTF	TGTGCCAGCAGTGAAGCAGCGGGGGTGGGGAGTGCGAACTATGGCTACACCTTC
TRBV6-5	-	14	TRBJ1-1	TRBD1	CASSYDRGTSEAFF	TGTGCCAGCAGTTATGACAGGGGGACCTCTGAAGCTTTCTTT
TRBV29-1	few	14	TRBJ1-2	-	CSVENIFPYYGYTF	TGCAGCGTTGAAAATATATTCCCCTATTATGGCTACACCTTC
TRBV29-1	-	13	TRBJ2-7	TRBD2	CSVGGLAVYEQYF	TGCAGCGTAGGGGGACTAGCGGTTTACGAGCAGTACTTC
TRBV9	-	12	TRBJ2-3	-	CASSEIVDTQYF	TGTGCCAGCAGCGAGATAGTAGATACGCAGTATTTT
TRBV27	-	16	TRBJ1-1	TRBD1	CASSLRTGGPMGEAFF	TGTGCCAGCAGTTTACGCACAGGGGGCCCGATGGGTGAAGCTTTCTTT
TRBV2	-	16	TRBJ2-5	-	CASKRGSTHLQETQYF	TGTGCCAGCAAACGGGGGAGCACCCATCTCCAAGAGACCCAGTACTTC
TRBV7-9	-	17	TRBJ1-2	-	CASSLAWDGGRNYGYTF	TGTGCCAGCAGCTTAGCTTGGGACGGAGGGCGAAACTATGGCTACACCTTC
TRBV28	-	14	TRBJ2-3	TRBD2	CASRFSGGTDTQYF	TGTGCCAGCAGATTTAGCGGGGGAACAGATACGCAGTATTTT
TRBV25-1	-	12	TRBJ1-1	TRBD1	CASTDRDTEAFF	TGTGCCAGCACGGACAGGGACACTGAAGCTTTCTTT
TRBV5-4	-	12	TRBJ2-2	-	CASSVRAGELFF	TGTGCCAGCAGCGTGCGGGCCGGGGAGCTGTTTTTT
TRBV11-2	-	13	TRBJ1-1	-	CASSSVGGAEAFF	TGTGCCAGCAGCTCTGTGGGTGGGGCCGAAGCTTTCTTT
TRBV4-1	-	16	TRBJ2-3	TRBD1	CASSQRRAGGADTQYF	TGCGCCAGCAGCCAAAGGCGGGCAGGGGGTGCAGATACGCAGTATTTT
TRBV4-1	-	17	TRBJ1-3	-	CASSQGAAGFGGNTIYF	TGCGCCAGCAGCCAGGGGGCGGCAGGCTTTGGTGGAAACACCATATATTTT
TRBV5-1	few	14	TRBJ2-2	-	CASSLELYTGELFF	TGCGCCAGCAGCTTGGAACTATACACCGGGGAGCTGTTTTTT
TRBV6-5	once	13	TRBJ2-1	TRBD1	CASSPGGSNEQFF	TGTGCCAGCAGTCCAGGGGGCTCAAATGAGCAGTTCTTC
TRBV7-9	-	16	TRBJ2-3	TRBD1	CASRRGTVKSTDTQYF	TGTGCCAGCAGGCGAGGGACAGTAAAAAGCACAGATACGCAGTATTTT
TRBV6-6	-	15	TRBJ1-4	-	CASSREGATNEKLFF	TGTGCCAGCAGTCGTGAGGGGGCAACTAATGAAAAACTGTTTTTT
TRBV11-3	once	13	TRBJ2-7	TRBD1	CASRDRAGPEQYF	TGTGCCAGCAGAGACAGGGCAGGGCCCGAGCAGTACTTC
TRBV6-4	-	14	TRBJ2-7	-	CASKIDRTSYEQYF	TGTGCCAGCAAAATAGACAGAACATCCTACGAGCAGTACTTC
TRBV11-3	few	13	TRBJ2-6	-	CASSSAGANVLTF	TGTGCCAGCAGCTCCGCTGGGGCCAACGTCCTGACTTTC
TRBV25-1	-	12	TRBJ1-2	-	CASSVRSGGYTF	TGTGCCAGCAGTGTCCGTTCCGGGGGCTACACCTTC
TRBV5-1	once	20	TRBJ2-4	TRBD1	CASSWGERPGQGIAKNIQYF	TGCGCCAGCAGCTGGGGGGAGCGGCCGGGACAGGGGATAGCCAAAAACATTCAGTACTTC
TRBV27	-	16	TRBJ2-6	-	CASSRGGHSGANVLTF	TGTGCCAGCAGTAGAGGGGGACATTCTGGGGCCAACGTCCTGACTTTC
TRBV19	-	14	TRBJ1-5	TRBD1	CASRRQGLGQPQHF	TGTGCCAGTAGAAGACAGGGGTTAGGTCAGCCCCAGCATTTT